This is a list of T cell receptor beta chains from one sample in a study of PD-1 blockade in classical Hodgkin lymphoma. Produced via immunoSEQ multiplex PCR; TCRdb's table is partial and in-frame only. The sample has some 23,000 clones, about 90% seen once. Sequencing used CD4+ T cells from blood. These receptors were taken from a human donor with classical Hodgkin lymphoma. Both conserved end residues are part of each CDR3. The D gene is left open where the match is weak.

V	J	D	CDR3	DNA
TRBV2	TRBJ1-2	NA	CASKWQADGYTF	TGTGCCAGCAAATGGCAGGCCGATGGCTACACCTTC
TRBV6-1	TRBJ1-5	NA	CASSGRDVSRGRPQHF	TGTGCCAGCAGTGGCCGGGACGTATCGCGAGGGAGGCCCCAGCATTTT
TRBV18	TRBJ2-7	TRBD2	CASSLRLAGDEQYF	TGTGCCAGCTCACTCAGACTAGCGGGGGACGAGCAGTACTTC
TRBV9	TRBJ2-3	TRBD2	CASTPGGGSTDTQYF	TGTGCCAGCACCCCTGGCGGGGGAAGCACAGATACGCAGTATTTT
TRBV25-1	TRBJ2-1	TRBD2	CASSEGRLADLYYNEQFF	TGTGCCAGCAGTGAAGGGCGGCTAGCGGATCTATACTACAATGAGCAGTTCTTC
TRBV11-3	TRBJ2-3	TRBD1	CASSPTGRTQYF	TGTGCCAGCAGCCCGACAGGGCGGACGCAGTATTTT
TRBV7-6	TRBJ1-5	NA	CASSLGGAYSNQPQHF	TGTGCCAGCAGCTTAGGGGGGGCCTATAGCAATCAGCCCCAGCATTTT
TRBV5-1	TRBJ2-7	NA	CASSLVVMSAEQYF	TGCGCCAGCAGCTTGGTCGTGATGAGCGCCGAGCAGTACTTC
TRBV7-9	TRBJ2-2	NA	CASSPGQNTGELFF	TGTGCCAGCAGCCCGGGACAGAACACCGGGGAGCTGTTTTTT
TRBV11-3	TRBJ2-7	NA	CASSLGVTGEQYF	TGTGCCAGCAGCTTAGGGGTCACCGGCGAGCAGTACTTC
TRBV11-2	TRBJ2-5	NA	CASSLDRGRQETQYF	TGTGCCAGCAGCTTAGATCGTGGTAGGCAAGAGACCCAGTACTTC
TRBV9	TRBJ2-6	NA	CASSVDSSGANVLTF	TGTGCCAGCAGCGTAGACAGCTCTGGGGCCAACGTCCTGACTTTC
TRBV7-9	TRBJ2-1	NA	CASSLGGGGSMFF	TGTGCCAGCAGCTTAGGAGGTGGGGGGTCCATGTTCTTC